Listed here is a single T cell receptor (beta chain). Its antigen is undetermined. This sample is part of a study of CD8 T cell repertoires and HIV-1 epitope variants. Study as a whole: An approximately nine-day culture received IL-2, IL-7 and IL-15 on days 3 and 7. Separate from the cultures, 1M uncultured T cells served as baseline. Findings and caveats of the study: No clonotypes responded to the TAALDMSHF plasma variant; about five recognized KF9, one HW9.

V was shortened by 6 bases and J by 2 bases, with 8 bases between the two germline ends. Germline loops: CDR1 MNHEY, CDR2 SMNVEV (reference sequence). CDR3 size: 13 residues. Method: immunoSEQ multiplex PCR; TCRdb's copy keeps in-frame clones and lacks some. The sample has some 5,900 clones, 67% seen once. The sample consisted of cultured CD8+ T cells derived from PBMCs. V and J are TRBV27 and TRBJ1-3; perhaps TRBD1 as D (6 bases). This receptor was obtained from a male donor with HIV. This CDR3 is CASRSGAGNTIYF. CDR3 nucleotide sequence: TGTGCCAGCAGATCAGGGGCTGGAAACACCATATATTTT.